The 26 T cell receptor beta chains reported below all come from one sample, sequenced in a study of shared clonotypes between healthy human individuals. Measured with immunoSEQ multiplex PCR; TCRdb has only the in-frame clones, and not every one. The sample shows 190,000 or so clones, approximately 62% of them seen only once. Sequencing was done on a sample of memory CD4+ T cells sorted from blood. Subset of the sample: CD45RA-negative fraction. All receptors derive from a man aged 25 to 45 in good health.

The V call is TRBV28, the J call TRBJ2-7; 16 bases map to TRBD2. Germline CDR1 and CDR2: MDHEN and SYDVKM. The CDR3 loop spans 15 amino acids. V was pared by 6 bases and J by 12 bases, with 11 bases of the junction left unmatched. The CDR3, as DNA: TGTGCCAGCAGCCTTGGGGGGGGACTAGCGGGAGGGACGTACTTC. Translated, it gives CASSLGGGLAGGTYF.

This chain uses TRBV29-1 with TRBJ2-6, with D unclear. CDR1 and CDR2 from the germline V gene are SQVTM and ANQGSEA. This CDR3 contains 14 residues. V was clipped by 1 base and J by 0 bases, with 4 bases between them. The CDR3 reads CSVEAHSGANVLTF. In DNA, the CDR3 is TGCAGCGTTGAAGCGCACTCTGGGGCCAACGTCCTGACTTTC.

The chain couples TRBV7-8 to TRBJ2-1; 11 bases are shared with TRBD2. Per germline, CDR1 SGHVS and CDR2 FQNEAQ. CDR3 length: 16 residues. V was pared by 6 bases and J by 4 bases, with 8 bases of the junction left unmatched. The CDR3 DNA is TGTGCCAGCAGTTTCCGTAGCGGGAGGGCGTACAATGAGCAGTTCTTC. This gives the protein CASSFRSGRAYNEQFF.

This clone was recorded a few times. This chain links TRBV1 with TRBJ2-7; the D call TRBD2 from the table was never checked on the DNA. TRBV1 constitutes a pseudogene. This CDR3 contains 16 residues. In DNA form, the CDR3 reads TGCACCAGCAGCCAAGATTGGACTAGCGGGGACTACGAGCAGTACTTC. It encodes CTSSQDWTSGDYEQYF.

This clone has more than one count but fewer than ten. This chain uses TRBV28 with TRBJ1-1, with D unclear. V was shortened by 5 bases and J by 5 bases, with 21 bases between the two germline ends. CDR1 and CDR2 (germline): MDHEN, SYDVKM. The CDR3 spans 16 residues. CDR3 loop: CASSRSGSAGRTEAFF. The DNA of the CDR3 is TGTGCCAGCAGTAGATCGGGGAGCGCGGGTAGGACTGAAGCTTTCTTT. Combining the CDR3 with reference TRBV28 and TRBJ1-1 gives the whole variable domain DVKVTQSSRYLVKRTGEKVFLECVQDMDHENMFWYRQDPGLGLRLIYFSYDVKMKEKGDIPEGYSVSREKKERFSLILESASTNQTSMYLCASSRSGSAGRTEAFFGQGTRLTVV.

V gene TRBV5-6 combines with J gene TRBJ2-5; TRBD2 might be the D (6 bases). The V gene lost 4 bases and the J gene lost 3 bases, with 10 bases spanning the gap. CDR3 length equals 13 residues. The germline V gene encodes CDR1 SGHDT and CDR2 YYEEEE. The CDR3 here is CASSAWGEETQYF. The CDR3 DNA is TGTGCCAGCAGCGCATGGGGGGAAGAGACCCAGTACTTC. Drawing the rest from reference TRBV5-6 and TRBJ2-5, the complete variable domain is DAGVTQSPTHLIKTRGQQVTLRCSPKSGHDTVSWYQQALGQGPQFIFQYYEEEERQRGNFPDRFSGHQFPNYSSELNVNALLLGDSALYLCASSAWGEETQYFGPGTRLLVL.

This chain links TRBV11-2 with TRBJ2-3; 12 bases agree with TRBD2. CDR1 is SGHAT and CDR2 is FQNNGV in the germline V gene. The junction had 12 bases not matched to a gene; V was cut back by 2 bases and J by 3 bases. CDR3 length: 19 amino acids. The CDR3 region has the DNA TGTGCCAGCAGCTTAACTAGCGGGAGGACGAGGGGTCAGACAGATACGCAGTATTTT. Residues: CASSLTSGRTRGQTDTQYF.

The genes are TRBV28 and TRBJ1-5; D is unclear. The germline gives CDR1 MDHEN, CDR2 SYDVKM. Trimming removed 3 bases at V and 7 bases at J, with 10 bases between. The CDR3 is 13 amino acids. The CDR3 is CASSFFGIQPQHF. DNA for the CDR3: TGTGCCAGCAGTTTCTTCGGGATCCAGCCCCAGCATTTT.

The J gene is TRBJ2-1, the V gene TRBV11-2; TRBD1 might be the D (6 bases). V was clipped by 5 bases and J by 9 bases, with 11 bases between them. The CDR3 is made up of 12 amino acids. Germline loops: CDR1 SGHAT, CDR2 FQNNGV. The CDR3 region is CASSTQGIEQFF. CDR3 in DNA: TGTGCCAGCAGCACCCAGGGGATTGAGCAGTTCTTC.

The V and J genes are TRBV11-2 and TRBJ1-1, with D unclear. Germline V gives CDR1 SGHAT, CDR2 FQNNGV. The CDR3 is made up of 14 amino acids. V was shortened by 0 bases and J by 5 bases, with 10 bases between the two germline ends. The CDR3 DNA sequence: TGTGCCAGCAGCTTAGATGGGTGGGGAACTGAAGCTTTCTTT. Translating it yields CASSLDGWGTEAFF. The entire variable domain, with the rest obtained from reference TRBV11-2 and TRBJ1-1, is as follows: EAGVAQSPRYKIIEKRQSVAFWCNPISGHATLYWYQQILGQGPKLLIQFQNNGVVDDSQLPKDRFSAERLKGVDSTLKIQPAKLEDSAVYLCASSLDGWGTEAFFGQGTRLTVV.

This chain joins TRBV5-1 and TRBJ2-1; 12 bases fit TRBD2. CDR1 SGHRS and CDR2 YFSETQ come from the germline V gene. The CDR3 consists of 17 residues. V was clipped by 1 base and J by 2 bases; unmatched bases: 4. The CDR3 DNA sequence: TGCGCCAGCAGCTTGATTGGGACTAGCGGGCCCTACAATGAGCAGTTCTTC. Protein sequence: CASSLIGTSGPYNEQFF.

V is TRBV9 and J is TRBJ2-1; D possibly corresponds to TRBD2 (6 bases). There are 16 residues in the CDR3. Germline lookup yields CDR1 SGDLS and CDR2 YYNGEE. V lost 4 bases to trimming and J lost 0 bases, with 14 bases between them. The CDR3 loop is CASSTRGSGSYNEQFF. The CDR3, as DNA: TGTGCCAGCAGCACAAGGGGTAGCGGCTCCTACAATGAGCAGTTCTTC.

The chain joins TRBV25-1 to TRBJ2-2; possibly TRBD1 for D (6 bases). The CDR3 has 14 amino acids. Trimming left V 3 bases short and J 6 bases short, with 11 bases between. Germline V gene data show CDR1 as MGHDK and CDR2 as SYGVNS. The CDR3 sequence is CASSEGAQAGELFF. The DNA for the CDR3 is TGTGCCAGCAGTGAGGGGGCGCAGGCCGGGGAGCTGTTTTTT.

This clone was seen more than once but under ten times. The chain employs TRBV5-1 and TRBJ2-1; unclear D gene. The CDR3 runs to 12 residues. Between the trimmed V and J ends, which lost 4 bases and 5 bases, there was a span of 7 bases. In germline, CDR1 is SGHRS, CDR2 YFSETQ. The DNA of the CDR3 is TGCGCCAGCAGCGACCGGGACAATGAGCAGTTCTTC. This gives the protein CASSDRDNEQFF.

DNA of the CDR3: TGTGCCAGCAGTGACGCTTTTCGATGGCGAGGCTCCTACGAGCAGTACTTC. Protein product: CASSDAFRWRGSYEQYF. J is TRBJ2-7 and V is TRBV6-1; D call uncertain. Germline CDR1 and CDR2: MNHNS and SASEGT. V was trimmed by 3 bases and J by 0 bases, leaving 18 bases between them. The CDR3 covers 17 residues.

Ten or more counts support this clone. The chain uses TRBV15 and TRBJ2-2; D gene unclear. The CDR3 extends over 13 amino acids. Trimming took off 0 bases at V and 7 bases at J, with 6 bases between the two ends. Germline CDR1 LNHNV, CDR2 YYDKDF (reference sequence). The CDR3 is CATSRDMGGELFF. CDR3 DNA sequence: TGTGCCACCAGCAGAGATATGGGCGGGGAGCTGTTTTTT.

The chain links TRBV10-1 to TRBJ2-2; TRBD2 matches 11 bases. Germline lookup yields CDR1 WNHNN and CDR2 SYGVQD (reference sequence). The CDR3 runs to 15 residues. V lost 5 bases and J lost 3; bases outside the gene matches: 2. CDR3 nucleotides: TGCGCCAGCAGTCCGGGACTAGCGGACACCGGGGAGCTGTTTTTT. Translation: CASSPGLADTGELFF.

This clone appeared a few times. The V call is TRBV10-2, the J call TRBJ2-7; 7 bases line up with TRBD2. The CDR3 has 14 residues. With 6 bases clipped from V and 3 bases from J, the junction kept 8 bases outside the gene matches. Germline lookup yields CDR1 WSHSY and CDR2 SAAADI. Here the CDR3 reads CASRNELASYEQYF. In DNA, the CDR3 is TGCGCCAGCAGAAACGAACTAGCGAGCTACGAGCAGTACTTC.

J is TRBJ1-4 and V is TRBV2; D uncertain. CDR1 SNHLY and CDR2 FYNNEI come from the germline V gene. V was trimmed by 6 bases and J by 4 bases, leaving 15 bases between them. The length of the CDR3 is 15 residues. CDR3 loop: CASSLLGGGNEKLFF. CDR3 coding DNA: TGTGCCAGCAGCCTCCTGGGAGGAGGTAATGAAAAACTGTTTTTT.

The CDR3 sequence is CASSYIDTQYF. The CDR3 DNA sequence: TGTGCCAGCAGTTATATAGATACGCAGTATTTT. V is TRBV6-5 and J is TRBJ2-3; D is unresolved. Trimming pared 3 bases from V and 5 bases from J, leaving 3 bases between. CDR3 length: 11 amino acids. Germline assignment: CDR1 MNHEY and CDR2 SVGAGI.

This rearrangement joins TRBV18 to TRBJ1-1; D not certain. The CDR3 sequence is 15 residues long. Germline V lookup: CDR1 KGHSH, CDR2 LQKENI. Trimming removed 4 bases at V and 3 bases at J, with 15 bases between. The CDR3 protein is CASSLRTVGDTEAFF. The CDR3 DNA is TGTGCCAGCTCACTCCGGACTGTGGGAGACACTGAAGCTTTCTTT.

This clone was picked up a small number of times. In nucleotides, the CDR3 is TGTGCCAGCAGTGAATTTGCGGGAGTGGCAGATACGCAGTATTTT. This sequence encodes CASSEFAGVADTQYF. The rearrangement joins TRBV2 to TRBJ2-3, with 7 bases lining up with TRBD2. The CDR3 is 15 amino acids. Losses at the gene ends were 2 bases for V and 4 bases for J; bases not matched to a gene: 6. The germline V gene has CDR1 SNHLY and CDR2 FYNNEI.

This clone was counted between two and nine times. The chain has TRBV5-1 and TRBJ2-7; 13 nucleotides agree with TRBD2. With 2 bases clipped from V and 5 bases from J, the junction kept 7 bases outside the gene matches. Germline CDR1 SGHRS, CDR2 YFSETQ. The CDR3 runs 16 residues. The CDR3 is CASSLPRTSGRNEQYF. CDR3 nucleotides: TGCGCCAGCAGCTTACCCCGGACTAGCGGGAGAAACGAGCAGTACTTC.

The chain joins TRBV7-2 to TRBJ2-5; D is perhaps TRBD2 (6 bases). This CDR3 is 13 amino acids long. V was cut by 5 bases and J by 7 bases, with 14 bases left in between. Per the germline V gene, CDR1 is SGHTA and CDR2 is FQGNSA. CDR3 region: CASSRLDAGTQYF. CDR3 in DNA: TGTGCCAGCAGCCGACTAGATGCTGGGACCCAGTACTTC.

The CDR3 DNA sequence: TGTGCCAGCTCACCGCAGCCGGGACAGGTACTCTACGAGCAGTACTTC. Protein: CASSPQPGQVLYEQYF. The chain has TRBV18 and TRBJ2-7; TRBD1 agrees at 8 bases. CDR1 is KGHSH, CDR2 LQKENI, per germline. This CDR3 has 16 amino acids. V lost 3 bases to trimming and J lost 3 bases; unmatched junction nucleotides: 10.

J is TRBJ1-1 and V is TRBV29-1; D ambiguous. This CDR3 is 13 amino acids long. CDR1 SQVTM and CDR2 ANQGSEA come from the germline V gene. With 4 bases removed from V and 1 base from J, the gap between germline ends came to 10 bases. CDR3 residues: CSVVAAQNTEAFF. In DNA form, the CDR3 reads TGCAGCGTTGTGGCAGCTCAGAACACTGAAGCTTTCTTT.